The text below deals with one TCR beta chain. This clonotype has at least ten counts. No cognate antigen has been identified for it. Base qualities are missing; no much larger clone stands one base away. These data belong to a study of spatial heterogeneity in lung cancer (dated by TCRdb to 2018 to 2020). About the study as a whole: More beta-chain than alpha-chain transcripts were consistently detected, likely reflecting higher beta-chain transcript abundance. TCR alpha and beta repertoires were quantitatively compared across multiple tumor regions, matched nontumor lung and blood in non-small cell lung cancer. In the raw uncorrected reads, each unique combination of TCR and UMI appeared more than ten times on average. Both alpha and beta chains were TCR-sequenced in fewer than 250 tumor regions, approximately 64 matched nontumor lung samples and 45 to 60 PBMC samples obtained at surgery. Nonsynonymous mutation counts, determined by whole-exome sequencing of tumor tissue, were related to features of the TCR repertoire. General study outcomes and caveats: Additional single-cell paired TCR alpha and beta sequencing was considered necessary to confirm, at a functional level, the hypothesis that regional TCRs recognize regional mutations. Ubiquitous expanded tumor TCRs were detected in blood more often at tumor resection than at routine follow-up.

The CDR3 runs 14 residues from the cysteine to the phenylalanine. The retained sequence is limited to the CDR3, 42 bases, with the frame set at the first base. V gives up 1 base and J gives up 0 bases, and the segment between their germline ends measures 10 bases. CDR1 and CDR2 are read off the germline V gene (reference sequence) as DFQATT and SNEGSKA. The sample's time point label is to be understood as: sample taken at primary tumor resection. For TCR sequencing, whole RNA was extracted from tumor and nontumor lung tissue, or from cryopreserved PBMC samples, and no cell sorting was done. The donors were 60 to 80 patients from the lung TRACERx cohort who had early-stage, untreated non-small cell lung cancer. Only patients with enough RNA available from two or more tumor regions were chosen for TCR sequencing. Library preparation was by 5' RACE. These reads were obtained on a NextSeq 500. To allow correction of PCR and sequencing errors, the TCR library protocol tagged every TCR cDNA molecule with a unique molecular identifier. In the authors' own workflow: TCR identification, UMI-based error correction and CDR3 extraction were all carried out with Decombinator tools. TCRs above a frequency of 2 per 1,000, corresponding to the top 1% of the tumor frequency distribution, were defined as expanded. Each repertoire was subsampled 100 times to 5,000 TCRs, after which Renyi diversity was computed with the R vegan package. To build CDR3 similarity networks, amino acid triplet string-kernel similarity was used, and CDR3s were connected when their pairwise similarity was above 0.82. TCRdb reanalyzed the raw reads on its own, using fastp at Q25 for trimming and MiXCR for clone calling, and kept in-frame beta chains. Identical CDR3 protein sequences are pooled into one entry, listed with their most common genes and DNA. These V and J calls rely on TCRdb rather than the paper's analysis. Recorded for this sample are 15,000 to 20,000 distinct CDR3 sequences; about a fifth of them occurred a single time. About a fifth of the sample comes from the top ten.

The sample here was PBMCs, taken at surgery. The origin of this receptor is a female donor with early-stage non-small cell lung cancer. The V gene is TRBV20-1 and the J gene is TRBJ2-7; perhaps TRBD2 is the D gene, with 6 bases matching. In nucleotides, the sequence is TGCAGTGCTAGAGCGGGCGGGATCTCCTACGAGCAGTACTTC. Translation gives CSARAGGISYEQYF.